The 21 T cell receptor beta chains listed next were all sequenced from one sample in a study of blood T cell repertoires in COVID-19. The assay was immunoSEQ multiplex PCR, and TCRdb's table has in-frame clones only and misses some. The sample consists of 130,000 to 150,000 clones, around 82% of them appearing once. The sample comprised peripheral blood. The receptors derive from a man between 60 and 75 years old with active or convalescent COVID-19.

This clone showed up just once. V and J are TRBV29-1 and TRBJ2-1; D is undetermined. V was pared by 7 bases and J by 6 bases, with 13 bases between. The V gene's germline CDR1 is SQVTM and CDR2 ANQGSEA. The CDR3 spans 12 residues. DNA of the CDR3: TGCAGCGGTACCCGCCGGAGCAATGAGCAGTTCTTC. Translation gives CSGTRRSNEQFF.

Only a few counts were recorded for this clone. The genes are TRBV9 and TRBJ2-7, with a possible D match to TRBD2 (5 bases). Germline V gene lookup returns CDR1 SGDLS and CDR2 YYNGEE. Deletions cut 2 bases from V and 7 bases from J, with 10 bases between. The CDR3 sequence is 12 residues long. CDR3 sequence: CASSVIPGEQYF. In DNA form, the CDR3 reads TGTGCCAGCAGCGTTATCCCGGGGGAGCAGTACTTC.

CDR3 sequence reads: CASSQETDSTDTQYF. CDR3 coding DNA: TGTGCCAGCAGCCAGGAGACTGACAGCACAGATACGCAGTATTTT. This chain uses TRBV4-2 with TRBJ2-3, with D unclear. The ends were cut back, 3 bases at V and 0 bases at J, with 10 bases in the middle. The CDR3 is 15 residues long. The germline CDR1 and CDR2 sequences are LGHNA and YNFKEQ.

This chain uses TRBV9 with TRBJ2-7, with 12 bases fitting TRBD1. The V gene end was trimmed by 3 bases and the J gene end by 6 bases; junction bases not matched to a gene: 10. In germline, CDR1 is SGDLS, CDR2 YYNGEE. The CDR3 sequence is 16 residues long. The CDR3 loop is CASSACAGTGGCEQYF. Here the CDR3 DNA reads TGTGCCAGCAGCGCATGCGCCGGGACAGGGGGCTGCGAGCAGTACTTC.

The chain couples TRBV11-2 to TRBJ1-2, with TRBD1 identical over 7 bases. The length of the CDR3 is 16 residues. Germline lookup yields CDR1 SGHAT and CDR2 FQNNGV. V trimming: 1 base; J trimming: 8 bases; junction bases outside the gene matches: 13. The CDR3 coding sequence is TGTGCCAGCAGCTTAGCCCCCAGGGGGGATTTTTGGGGCTACACCTTC. It encodes CASSLAPRGDFWGYTF.

In its sample, this clone was seen once. This chain uses TRBV19 with TRBJ2-3; a possible D gene is TRBD2 (5 bases). The CDR3 runs to 16 residues. V was trimmed by 5 bases and J by 0 bases, leaving 15 bases between them. Germline V gene sequence: CDR1 LNHDA, CDR2 SQIVND (reference sequence). In DNA, the CDR3 is TGTGCCAGTAGTGCGCCCGGAGGACCTAGCACAGATACGCAGTATTTT. Translated, it gives CASSAPGGPSTDTQYF.

The chain carries TRBV5-1 and TRBJ2-1; possible D gene TRBD1, 5 bases. The germline V gene encodes CDR1 SGHRS and CDR2 YFSETQ. The CDR3 runs 14 residues. Trimming took 7 bases from V and 3 from J, leaving 14 bases between them. CDR3 protein: CASGRGDLYNEQFF. DNA for the CDR3: TGCGCCAGCGGAAGGGGTGACCTCTACAATGAGCAGTTCTTC.

This clone was counted a single time. The gene calls are TRBV2 and TRBJ2-2; 10 bases are shared with TRBD1. V lost 5 bases, J lost 6 bases, and 3 bases stayed unmatched. Germline CDR1 reads SNHLY; CDR2 reads FYNNEI. The CDR3 spans 14 residues. This CDR3 is CASSRDRGSGELFF. The DNA for the CDR3 is TGTGCCAGCAGTCGGGACAGGGGTTCCGGGGAGCTGTTTTTT.

The chain employs TRBV5-4 and TRBJ2-7; TRBD2 aligns across 10 bases. The J segment lost 3 bases and the V segment lost 3 bases, leaving 9 bases of the junction unmatched. CDR1 and CDR2 from the germline V gene are SGHNT and YYREEE (reference sequence). The CDR3 runs to 16 residues. DNA for the CDR3: TGTGCCAGCAGCTATCAACCGGGACTAGCGATCTACGAGCAGTACTTC. This translates into CASSYQPGLAIYEQYF.

The chain couples TRBV7-9 to TRBJ1-4, with no clear D. V gave up 3 bases and J gave up 8 bases, with 13 bases separating them. The germline V gene encodes CDR1 SEHNR and CDR2 FQNEAQ (reference sequence). The CDR3 is 14 residues long. CDR3 in DNA: TGTGCCAGCAGCTTCACCCCTGGGAGGGAAAAACTGTTTTTT. This gives the protein CASSFTPGREKLFF.

This clone occurred once. The V and J genes are TRBV6-2 or TRBV6-3 and TRBJ2-7; TRBD1 agrees at 10 bases. Germline CDR1 reads MNHEY; CDR2 reads SVGEGT. V trimming: 5 bases; J trimming: 1 base; junction bases outside the gene matches: 17. The CDR3 loop spans 19 amino acids. The CDR3 loop is CASSLLGAADRGLSYEQYF. CDR3 DNA: TGTGCCAGCAGTCTACTGGGGGCCGCCGACAGGGGGCTATCCTACGAGCAGTACTTC.

This chain links TRBV5-4 with TRBJ2-1, with 7 bases lining up with TRBD2. Germline V gives CDR1 SGHNT, CDR2 YYREEE (reference sequence). Trimming at V came to 4 bases and at J to 5 bases, leaving 9 bases not matched to a gene. This CDR3 is built from 15 residues. The CDR3 region has the DNA TGTGCCAGCAGCGAGCGGGACTTCGGGAACAATGAGCAGTTCTTC. Its translation is CASSERDFGNNEQFF.

The chain carries TRBV5-6 and TRBJ1-2, with TRBD1 matching 7 bases. The ends lost 0 bases at V and 6 bases at J; junction bases unmatched: 5. The CDR3 sequence is 14 residues long. Germline V gene sequence: CDR1 SGHDT, CDR2 YYEEEE. The DNA for the CDR3 is TGTGCCAGCAGCTTGGTTAGGGGGCGGAATGGCTACACCTTC. Protein product: CASSLVRGRNGYTF.

The chain uses TRBV7-8 and TRBJ2-3; 7 bases align to TRBD2. This CDR3 is built from 14 residues. The germline V gene encodes CDR1 SGHVS and CDR2 FQNEAQ. The V segment lost 2 bases and the J segment 4 bases; nucleotides outside the gene matches: 3. CDR3 protein: CASSLWGGADTQYF. As DNA, the CDR3 is TGTGCCAGCAGCTTATGGGGAGGGGCAGATACGCAGTATTTT.

The chain couples TRBV24-1 to TRBJ2-5; 13 bases match TRBD2. After removal of 4 bases from V and 10 bases from J, the junction contained 5 bases not matched to a gene. The CDR3 loop spans 14 amino acids. Germline assignment: CDR1 KGHDR and CDR2 SFDVKD. CDR3 sequence (DNA): TGTGCCACCAGTGACGCCGGGACTAGCGGGATCCAGTACTTC. This translates into CATSDAGTSGIQYF.

The rearrangement links TRBV14 to TRBJ1-3; D gene unclear. Germline lookup yields CDR1 SGHDN and CDR2 FVKESK. This CDR3 region has 13 residues. The V end lost 4 bases, the J end lost 7 bases, and 11 bases lay between the germline ends. This CDR3 is CASSPSTVNTIYF. The DNA of the CDR3 is TGTGCCAGCAGCCCCTCCACGGTGAACACCATATATTTT.

This clone was observed a handful of times. Within the sample, other DNA sequences also encode this same CDR3. The chain links TRBV28 to TRBJ1-2; possibly TRBD1 for D (5 bases). From germline, CDR1 is MDHEN and CDR2 SYDVKM. This CDR3 comprises 13 residues. V was pared by 6 bases and J by 6 bases, with 14 bases between. CDR3 region: CASSLGGGNGYTF. CDR3 nucleotides: TGTGCCAGCAGCCTCGGGGGAGGGAATGGCTACACCTTC.

The chain couples TRBV24-1 to TRBJ1-1, with D perhaps TRBD1 (6 bases). The CDR3 extends over 13 amino acids. Germline V gene lookup returns CDR1 KGHDR and CDR2 SFDVKD. Trimming stripped 4 bases from V and 1 base from J, with 6 bases between. The CDR3 nucleotides read TGTGCCACCAGTGAACAGGGGAACACTGAAGCTTTCTTT. Its protein is CATSEQGNTEAFF.

The V call is TRBV7-2, the J call TRBJ1-1; TRBD1 matches at 8 bases. The CDR3 totals 14 residues. V was pared by 5 bases and J by 0 bases, with 2 bases of the junction left unmatched. Germline CDR1 is SGHTA and CDR2 is FQGNSA. CDR3 coding DNA: TGTGCCAGCAGCCCACAGGGGGTGAACACTGAAGCTTTCTTT. Its protein product is CASSPQGVNTEAFF.

Remarks on this clone: Possible read error: a much larger clone is one base away. The CDR3 DNA sequence: TGTGCCAGCAGCCCTAGCGGGAGCCCTTACAATGAGCAGTTCTTC. Its protein product is CASSPSGSPYNEQFF. This chain links TRBV7-2 with TRBJ2-1, with 10 bases aligning to TRBD2. The CDR3 has 15 residues. Germline values: CDR1 SGHTA, CDR2 FQGNSA. Trimming cost V 5 bases and J 4 bases; bases outside gene matches: 5.

The CDR3: CASSLAGSREQYF. The CDR3 DNA follows: TGTGCCAGCAGCTTAGCGGGCTCGAGGGAGCAGTACTTC. J is TRBJ2-7 and V is TRBV7-3, with D possibly matching TRBD2 (5 bases). Germline CDR1 is SGHTA and CDR2 is FQGTGA. CDR3 length: 13 residues. Trimming removed 2 bases from V and 7 bases from J, with 12 bases in between.